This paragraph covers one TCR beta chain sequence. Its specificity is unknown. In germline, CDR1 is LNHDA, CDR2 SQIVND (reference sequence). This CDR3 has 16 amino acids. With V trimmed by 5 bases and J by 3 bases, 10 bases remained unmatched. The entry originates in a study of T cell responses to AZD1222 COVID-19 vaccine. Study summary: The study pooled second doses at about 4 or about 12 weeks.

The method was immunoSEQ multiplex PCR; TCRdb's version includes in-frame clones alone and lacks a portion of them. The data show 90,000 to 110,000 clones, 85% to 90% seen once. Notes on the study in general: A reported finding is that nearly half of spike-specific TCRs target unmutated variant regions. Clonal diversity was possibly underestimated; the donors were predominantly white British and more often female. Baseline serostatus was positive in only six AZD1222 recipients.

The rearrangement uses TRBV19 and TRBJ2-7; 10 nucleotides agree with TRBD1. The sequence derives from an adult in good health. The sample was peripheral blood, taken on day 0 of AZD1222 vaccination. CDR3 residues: CASSLLPGQGHYEQYF. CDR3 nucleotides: TGTGCCAGTAGTTTACTCCCGGGACAGGGGCACTACGAGCAGTACTTC.